Below are 2 T cell receptor beta chains sequenced from a single sample in a study of T cells after yellow fever vaccination. TCRdb redid the calling of the 5' RACE reads with MiXCR, one entry per CDR3 protein. The sample holds around 180,000 distinct CDR3 sequences, roughly 6.4% seen once. The starting material was CD4+ T cells sorted from PBMCs, obtained on the day of the first yellow fever vaccination. These receptors all stem from a man younger than 35 who received the YFV17D yellow fever vaccine.

J is TRBJ1-6 and V is TRBV6-5; D unresolved. V was trimmed by 2 bases and J by 9 bases, leaving 14 bases between them. The germline gives CDR1 MNHEY, CDR2 SVGAGI. The CDR3 is 15 amino acids. CDR3 DNA sequence: TGTGCCAGCAGTTACGGTCAGGTTCGTGGTTCACCCCTCCACTTT. Translation: CASSYGQVRGSPLHF.

CDR3 loop: CASSSRDLDTGELFF. CDR3 nucleotides: TGTGCCAGCAGCTCCCGGGACCTTGACACCGGGGAGCTGTTTTTT. The V call is TRBV5-4, the J call TRBJ2-2, with D perhaps assigned TRBD1 or TRBD2 (5 bases each). V was pared by 3 bases and J by 3 bases, with 12 bases between. CDR1 and CDR2 from the germline V gene are SGHNT and YYREEE (reference sequence). The CDR3 totals 15 residues.